The entry below gives a single T cell receptor (beta chain) sequence along with its context. Its antigen is still unknown. Other DNA sequences in this sample translate to the same CDR3. This entry is derived from a study of beta chain features in type 1 diabetes. General study findings and limits: In all four CD4+ subsets, TCRB CDR3 length was significantly, moderately reduced in type 1 diabetes.

Each of the CD4+ naive, central memory, regulatory and stem cell-like memory populations was sorted via CD45RO/CCR7/CD25/CD127/CD95/CD27. Since all of the isolated RNA was reverse transcribed, expressed TCRB transcripts were what got sequenced. TCRdb keeps only in-frame clones here, not all; method: immunoSEQ multiplex PCR. Of approximately 600,000 clones in the sample, about an eighth are singletons; the top ten hold more than 0.1%. Per the germline V gene, CDR1 is SGDLS and CDR2 is YYNGEE. This CDR3 contains 16 residues. The V gene end was trimmed by 2 bases and the J gene end by 1 base; junction bases not matched to a gene: 1.

The sample was naive CD4+ T cells from blood. This receptor was identified in a man aged 30 to 45 with type 1 diabetes. This chain joins TRBV9 and TRBJ2-2; 11 nucleotides agree with TRBD2. The CDR3 here is CASSVGTSGNTGELFF. DNA of the CDR3: TGTGCCAGCAGCGTCGGGACTAGCGGGAACACCGGGGAGCTGTTTTTT.